This T cell receptor beta chain appears in the sequencing data of a study of tumor-infiltrating lymphocytes in primary liver carcinoma. The study, taken as a whole, reports: Blood fell significantly below tumors in its top-250-clone fraction (p = 0.039).

CDR1 is MNHEY, CDR2 SVGEGT, per germline. This CDR3 contains 14 residues. Scientists recovered RNA and DNA together from around 20-30 mg of unsorted bulk tissue. Surgery removed the patients' primary liver carcinoma. With chronic HBV infection, the patients were also treatment-naive. A word on this clonotype: Its antigen remains unknown. A junction boundary mismatches the germline segment, possibly from a read error.

With around 490 ng total RNA as template and a constant-region primer, TCR beta cDNA was made. Libraries of TCR beta came from three nested multiplex PCR rounds with slightly modified ARM-PCR. It was with TRBV1-TRBV30 forward primers and a C-beta reverse primer that the first two PCR rounds were run, at about 10 cycles each. MiXCR, applied by TCRdb to the multiplex PCR reads, yields one record per CDR3 protein. The sample holds tens of thousands of distinct CDR3 sequences, 55% to 85% seen once. The specimen was liver tumor tissue from sampling region 1. Indicated subset: tumor region T1, superior pole. The TCR sequence derives from a man aged 35 to 55 with primary liver carcinoma and hepatitis B virus infection. The chain employs TRBV6-2 or TRBV6-3 and TRBJ2-3; unclear D gene. The CDR3 nucleotides are TGTGCCAACAGTCCAGCCTTAAGGTCGGATACGCAGTATTTT. This translates into CANSPALRSDTQYF.